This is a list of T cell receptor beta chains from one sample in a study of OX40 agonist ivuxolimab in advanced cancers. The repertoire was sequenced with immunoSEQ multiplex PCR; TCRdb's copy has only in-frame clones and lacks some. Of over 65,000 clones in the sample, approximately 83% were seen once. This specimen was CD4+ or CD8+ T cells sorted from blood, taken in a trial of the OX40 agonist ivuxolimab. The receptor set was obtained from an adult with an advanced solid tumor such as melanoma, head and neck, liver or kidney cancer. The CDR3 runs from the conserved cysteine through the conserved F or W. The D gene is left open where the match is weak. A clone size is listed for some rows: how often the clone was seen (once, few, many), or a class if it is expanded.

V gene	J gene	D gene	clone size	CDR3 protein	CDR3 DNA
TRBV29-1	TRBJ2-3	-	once	CSVERPGSTDTQYF	TGCAGCGTTGAGAGGCCAGGAAGCACAGATACGCAGTATTTT
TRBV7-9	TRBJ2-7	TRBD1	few	CASSLGQGDEQYF	TGTGCCAGCAGCTTAGGACAGGGGGACGAGCAGTACTTC
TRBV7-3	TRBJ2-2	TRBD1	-	CASSPTGGANTGELFF	TGTGCCAGCAGCCCTACAGGGGGCGCGAACACCGGGGAGCTGTTTTTT
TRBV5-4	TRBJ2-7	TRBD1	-	CASSIRTGGDEQYF	TGTGCCAGCAGCATACGGACAGGGGGCGACGAGCAGTACTTC
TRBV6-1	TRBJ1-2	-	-	CASKRGGDPYGYTF	TGTGCCTCCAAGAGGGGTGGCGATCCGTATGGCTACACCTTC
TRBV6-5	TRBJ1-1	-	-	CASSALAPLDTEAFF	TGTGCCAGCAGTGCCTTGGCCCCTCTCGACACTGAAGCTTTCTTT
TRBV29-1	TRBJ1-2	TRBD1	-	CSVVRQGVNYGYTF	TGCAGCGTGGTTCGACAGGGCGTTAACTATGGCTACACCTTC
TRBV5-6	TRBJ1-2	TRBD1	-	CASSLRTGEGYTF	TGTGCCAGCAGCCTTAGGACAGGCGAAGGCTACACCTTC
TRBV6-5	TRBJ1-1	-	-	CASSSEGFTEAFF	TGTGCCAGCAGTTCGGAGGGTTTTACTGAAGCTTTCTTT
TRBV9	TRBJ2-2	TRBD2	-	CASSRATSGVAGELFF	TGTGCCAGCAGCCGGGCCACTAGCGGGGTCGCCGGGGAGCTGTTTTTT
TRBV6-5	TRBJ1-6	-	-	CASSYRRLSPLHF	TGTGCCAGCAGTTACCGGCGGCTTTCACCCCTCCACTTT
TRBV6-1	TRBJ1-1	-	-	CASSSGREDTEAFF	TGTGCCAGCAGCTCGGGACGAGAGGACACTGAAGCTTTCTTT
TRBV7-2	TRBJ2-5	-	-	CASSLGRAETQYF	TGTGCCAGCAGCTTAGGAAGGGCGGAGACCCAGTACTTC
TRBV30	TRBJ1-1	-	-	CAWSANGAWNTEAFF	TGTGCCTGGAGTGCGAACGGGGCTTGGAACACTGAAGCTTTCTTT
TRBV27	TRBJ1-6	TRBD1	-	CASSLEPVGGTGALNSPLHF	TGTGCCAGCAGTTTAGAACCTGTCGGGGGAACAGGGGCCCTGAATTCACCCCTCCACTTT
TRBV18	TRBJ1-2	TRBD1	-	CASSPTRGINYGYTF	TGTGCCAGCTCACCGACCAGGGGGATCAACTATGGCTACACCTTC
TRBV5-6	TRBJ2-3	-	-	CASSYILQGGISTDTQYF	TGTGCCAGCAGCTATATACTCCAAGGGGGGATTAGCACAGATACGCAGTATTTT
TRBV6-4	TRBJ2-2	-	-	CASSLSQQNTGELFF	TGTGCCAGCAGTCTTTCCCAGCAAAACACCGGGGAGCTGTTTTTT
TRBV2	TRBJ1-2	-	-	CASSGGAPGHGYTF	TGTGCCAGCAGTGGGGGGGCCCCTGGGCATGGCTACACCTTC
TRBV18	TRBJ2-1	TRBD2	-	CASSPTGLADNEQFF	TGTGCCAGCTCACCAACGGGACTAGCGGACAATGAGCAGTTCTTC
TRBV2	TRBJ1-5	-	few	CASTLETGRQPQHF	TGTGCCAGCACTTTAGAGACGGGGAGACAGCCCCAGCATTTT
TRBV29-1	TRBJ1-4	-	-	CRAGRATNEKLFF	TGCAGGGCGGGCCGCGCAACTAATGAAAAACTGTTTTTT
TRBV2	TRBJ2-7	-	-	CASRYDQNSYEQYF	TGTGCCAGCAGGTACGACCAAAACTCCTACGAGCAGTACTTC
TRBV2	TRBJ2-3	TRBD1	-	CASSGTAGADTQYF	TGTGCCAGCAGCGGGACAGCTGGGGCAGATACGCAGTATTTT